This T cell receptor (beta chain) was sequenced in a study of cytomegalovirus exposure and HLA in healthy donors. Study-wide results and limits: The investigators catalogued 180 or so TCR beta chains as cytomegalovirus-associated.

The CDR3 totals 13 residues. In germline, CDR1 is SGDLS, CDR2 YYNGEE. V lost 1 base and J 5 bases, leaving 7 bases between the germline ends. For this clone: The antigen is not known.

Researchers ran the PCR with 60 Vbeta and 13 Jbeta primers. Sequenced by immunoSEQ multiplex PCR; TCRdb stores in-frame clones only, minus some. Altogether 150,000 to 200,000 clones are present, roughly 80% being singletons, with the ten largest covering about 1.6%. The sequenced material came from PBMCs. The receptor was derived from a man aged 50-59 years in good health and CMV-seronegative. V and J are TRBV9 and TRBJ1-3, with unresolved D. CDR3 DNA: TGTGCCAGCAGCGTACTACCGAGAAACACCATATATTTT. Translated, it gives CASSVLPRNTIYF.